These T cell receptor beta chains were read from a single sample in a study of beta chain features in type 1 diabetes. TCRdb's copy holds only in-frame clones and misses some; the assay was immunoSEQ multiplex PCR. This table has 350,000 or so clones, about 20% appearing once. Sequences were obtained from naive CD4+ T cells from blood. Receptor source: a woman younger than 35 in good health. Each CDR3 is given without its conserved first and last residue. The D gene is left open where the match is weak.

TRBV5-4	TRBJ2-7	TRBD2	ASSLGTSGSQTYEQY
TRBV5-6	TRBJ1-2	NA	ASSSEGGYT
TRBV7-9	TRBJ1-2	NA	ASSLGQGISGYT
TRBV11-2	TRBJ2-1	TRBD2	ASRPLAGGYNEQF
TRBV5-1	TRBJ2-3	TRBD1	ASSPLVGGNTDTQY
TRBV18	TRBJ2-7	NA	ASSPTGYGKAYEQY
TRBV7-2	TRBJ2-1	TRBD2	ASSLGLAGVDEQF
TRBV7-9	TRBJ2-1	NA	ASSPSRLSANEQF
TRBV4-1	TRBJ2-2	TRBD1	ASSQVAVRQGVFGELF
TRBV6-1	TRBJ2-1	NA	ASMGLSSAYNEQF
TRBV29-1	TRBJ2-7	NA	SVSGGRSAYEQY
TRBV7-2	TRBJ2-3	NA	ASSFQEQDTQY
TRBV6-1	TRBJ2-5	TRBD1	ASNPQGQETQY
TRBV7-2	TRBJ2-5	NA	ASSLWGEETQY
TRBV6-5	TRBJ2-6	NA	ASSFSGNSGANVLT
TRBV13	TRBJ2-7	TRBD1	ASSFRQGPLVAEQY
TRBV15	TRBJ2-1	NA	ATKRATYNEQF
TRBV2	TRBJ2-7	NA	ASSDRGEGTRSYEQY
TRBV7-9	TRBJ2-7	NA	ASSFGALAGGHEQY
TRBV27	TRBJ2-7	TRBD1	ASKKGTGHSYEQY
TRBV5-1	TRBJ1-6	TRBD1	ASSTGEYSPLH
TRBV30	TRBJ1-1	NA	AWRDQWRGTEAF
TRBV7-9	TRBJ2-6	NA	ASSLVEAGANVLT
TRBV30	TRBJ1-1	NA	AWITRVARWAF
TRBV25-1	TRBJ1-1	TRBD1	ASSGQGAFSEAF
TRBV10-3	TRBJ2-3	TRBD1	ATLGQGAGDTQY
TRBV30	TRBJ1-5	NA	AWGWPGNQPQH
TRBV18	TRBJ2-7	TRBD2	ASSIAGFSYEQY
TRBV6-5	TRBJ2-7	NA	ASSYRGLLYEQY
TRBV29-1	TRBJ2-2	TRBD1	SAGTGDTGELF
TRBV5-1	TRBJ2-1	TRBD2	ASTVAGGRDEQF
TRBV5-1	TRBJ2-5	TRBD2	ASSASGGRQETQY
TRBV5-6	TRBJ2-5	TRBD1	ASSSRIPGQGEY
TRBV2	TRBJ1-2	NA	ASSRQGRSNYGYT
TRBV7-3	TRBJ2-7	TRBD1	ASSPGQGYEQY
TRBV30	TRBJ1-2	NA	ACRKGGYT
TRBV5-4	TRBJ2-7	TRBD1	ASADPRQGAIEQY
TRBV30	TRBJ1-1	TRBD1	AWIKGAETEAF
TRBV18	TRBJ2-4	TRBD1	ASSPGTGSKNIQY
TRBV13	TRBJ2-7	TRBD1	ASSVRDRGPHEQY
TRBV7-9	TRBJ2-1	TRBD1	ASSLGTGGLLRQHEQF
TRBV19	TRBJ2-7	TRBD1	ASSRNRGTPYEQY
TRBV29-1	TRBJ2-3	TRBD1	SGQGVGTDTQY
TRBV18	TRBJ2-5	NA	ASSPRAGEQETQY
TRBV15	TRBJ1-5	NA	ATSPDSNQPQH
TRBV5-4	TRBJ2-7	NA	ASSLTRSGNEQY
TRBV7-3	TRBJ2-1	TRBD1	ASSRDRGNNEQF
TRBV7-9	TRBJ2-5	NA	ASSSFREETQY
TRBV6-5	TRBJ2-3	NA	ASRRRQGDTQY
TRBV5-1	TRBJ2-4	TRBD1	ASSFVGQGVLKNIQY
TRBV7-9	TRBJ1-1	NA	ASETQNTEAF
TRBV2	TRBJ2-2	TRBD1	ATDREAGELF
TRBV15	TRBJ2-7	NA	ATSRGSDKAYEQY
TRBV7-2	TRBJ2-7	NA	ASSLAGTGAYEQY
TRBV30	TRBJ2-3	NA	AWSASGHGDTQY